Listed below are T cell receptor beta chains from one sample, sequenced in a study of cytomegalovirus exposure and HLA in healthy donors. TCRdb's copy holds only in-frame clones and misses some; the assay was immunoSEQ multiplex PCR. The data show some 85,000 clones, approximately 76% seen once. The sequencing input was PBMCs. All receptors derive from a male donor in good health and CMV-seronegative. Each CDR3 is given with its conserved first and last residue. Each record gives: clone size, D gene, V gene, J gene, CDR3 DNA, CDR3 protein. The D gene is left open where the match is weak. The size of a clone is reported for some rows only, either as once, few or many, or as a class for expanded clones.

size: NA; D: NA; V: TRBV18; J: TRBJ2-7; DNA: TGTGCCAGCTCACCAACGCAGGAGGTCGAGCAGTACTTC; CDR3: CASSPTQEVEQYF
size: NA; D: NA; V: TRBV18; J: TRBJ1-5; DNA: TGTGCCAGCTCACCACTGGCGGGGGCAGATCAGCCCCAGCATTTT; CDR3: CASSPLAGADQPQHF
size: few; D: TRBD1; V: TRBV5-1; J: TRBJ1-6; DNA: TGCGCCAGCAGCCAAAACGGACAGGCGGGTTCACCCCTCCACTTT; CDR3: CASSQNGQAGSPLHF
size: NA; D: TRBD1; V: TRBV7-6; J: TRBJ2-5; DNA: TGTGCCAGCAGCGCCGGGCTAGGACAGGTCAGAGAGACCCAGTACTTC; CDR3: CASSAGLGQVRETQYF
size: NA; D: TRBD2; V: TRBV4-1; J: TRBJ2-7; DNA: TGCGCCAGCAACCCGGGGCTAGCGGGAGCCCACGAGCAGTACTTC; CDR3: CASNPGLAGAHEQYF
size: NA; D: NA; V: TRBV21-1; J: TRBJ2-7; DNA: TGTGCCAGCAGGGCAACTGCAGACAGCTGCTCCTACGAGCAGTACTTC; CDR3: CASRATADSCSYEQYF
size: NA; D: NA; V: TRBV6-6; J: TRBJ2-4; DNA: TGTGCCAGCACGAACTGGGGGCTAAAAAACATTCAGTACTTC; CDR3: CASTNWGLKNIQYF
size: NA; D: NA; V: TRBV5-1; J: TRBJ1-1; DNA: TGCGCCAGCAGCTTGGATCAGAGGGAGACTGAAGCTTTCTTT; CDR3: CASSLDQRETEAFF
size: NA; D: NA; V: TRBV18; J: TRBJ1-3; DNA: TGTGCCAGCTCACCACCGGGCCTCGGAAGAAGAAACACCATATATTTT; CDR3: CASSPPGLGRRNTIYF
size: NA; D: NA; V: TRBV9; J: TRBJ2-3; DNA: TGTGCCAGCAGCGTAGGAGGGTCCTGGGTCGCAGATACGCAGTATTTT; CDR3: CASSVGGSWVADTQYF
size: NA; D: NA; V: TRBV30; J: TRBJ2-3; DNA: TGTGCCTGGAGTGTTGTCTTCACAGATACGCAGTATTTT; CDR3: CAWSVVFTDTQYF